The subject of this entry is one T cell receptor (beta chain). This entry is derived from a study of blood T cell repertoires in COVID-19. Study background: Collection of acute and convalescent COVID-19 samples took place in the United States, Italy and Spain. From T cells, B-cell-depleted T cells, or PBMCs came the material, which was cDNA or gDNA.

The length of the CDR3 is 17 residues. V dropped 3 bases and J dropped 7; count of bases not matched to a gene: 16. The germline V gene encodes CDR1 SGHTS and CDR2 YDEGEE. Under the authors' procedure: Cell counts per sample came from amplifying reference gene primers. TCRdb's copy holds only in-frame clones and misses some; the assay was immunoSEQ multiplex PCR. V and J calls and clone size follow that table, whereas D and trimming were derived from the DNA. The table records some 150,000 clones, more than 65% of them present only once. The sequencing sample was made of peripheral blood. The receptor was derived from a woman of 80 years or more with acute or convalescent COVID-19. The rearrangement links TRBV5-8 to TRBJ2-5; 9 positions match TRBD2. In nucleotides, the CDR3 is TGTGCCAGCAGCTCCCCAAGGGTAGCGGGGGCCTTCGGGACCCAGTACTTC. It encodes CASSSPRVAGAFGTQYF.